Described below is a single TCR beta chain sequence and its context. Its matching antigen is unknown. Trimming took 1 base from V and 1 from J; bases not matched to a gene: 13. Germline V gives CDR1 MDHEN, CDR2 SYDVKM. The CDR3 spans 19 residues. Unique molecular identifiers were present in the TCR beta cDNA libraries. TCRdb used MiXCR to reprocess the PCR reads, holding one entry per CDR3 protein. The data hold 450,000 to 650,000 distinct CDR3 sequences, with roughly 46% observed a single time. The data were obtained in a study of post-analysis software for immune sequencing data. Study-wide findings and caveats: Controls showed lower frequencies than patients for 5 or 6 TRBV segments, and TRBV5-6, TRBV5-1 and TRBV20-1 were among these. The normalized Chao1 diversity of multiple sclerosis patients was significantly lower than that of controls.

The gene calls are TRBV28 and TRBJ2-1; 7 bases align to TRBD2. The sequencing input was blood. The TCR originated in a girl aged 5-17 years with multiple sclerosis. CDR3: CASSLFLQRERRSYNEQFF. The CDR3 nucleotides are TGTGCCAGCAGTTTATTTTTGCAGCGGGAAAGAAGGTCCTACAATGAGCAGTTCTTC.